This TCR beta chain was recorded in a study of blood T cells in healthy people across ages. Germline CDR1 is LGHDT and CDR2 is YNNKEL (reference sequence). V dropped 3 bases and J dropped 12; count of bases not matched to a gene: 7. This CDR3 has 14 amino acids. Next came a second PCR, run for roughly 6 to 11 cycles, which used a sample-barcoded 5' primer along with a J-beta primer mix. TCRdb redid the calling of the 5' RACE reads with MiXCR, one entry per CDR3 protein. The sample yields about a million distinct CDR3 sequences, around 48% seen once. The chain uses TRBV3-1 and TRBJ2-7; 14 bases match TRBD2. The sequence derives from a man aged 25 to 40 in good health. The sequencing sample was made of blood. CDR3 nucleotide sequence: TGTGCCAGCAGCCAGGACCCGACTAGCGGGGGGGCGTACTTC. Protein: CASSQDPTSGGAYF.